The 13 T cell receptor beta chains given below trace back to one sample, sequenced in a study of Ad26.COV2.S vaccination and SARS-CoV-2 variants. Here immunoSEQ multiplex PCR was the method, and the copy in TCRdb shows in-frame clones only, minus some. This sample has fewer than 500,000 clones, with 90% found just once. The sample's treatment: over 15 received Ad26.COV2.S at low or high dose, single or two shots; about 5 received placebo; per-sample allocation not given. Day 63 after the first vaccine or placebo injection was the time point for sampling. This specimen consisted of peripheral blood, obtained in a trial of Ad26.COV2.S vaccine versus placebo. The receptors were gathered from a person between 18 and 65 years old who received the Ad26.COV2.S COVID-19 vaccine or a placebo.

J is TRBJ2-2 and V is TRBV7-9, with 8 bases matching TRBD2. Germline V CDR1 and CDR2: SEHNR, FQNEAQ (reference sequence). After removal of 5 bases from V and 1 base from J, the junction contained 3 bases not matched to a gene. This CDR3 has 15 amino acids. As DNA, the CDR3 is TGTGCCAGCAGCCATAGCGGGGAGAACACCGGGGAGCTGTTTTTT. It is translated as CASSHSGENTGELFF. Filled out from reference TRBV7-9 and TRBJ2-2, the complete variable domain reads DTGVSQNPRHKITKRGQNVTFRCDPISEHNRLYWYRQTLGQGPEFLTYFQNEAQLEKSRLLSDRFSAERPKGSFSTLEIQRTEQGDSAMYLCASSHSGENTGELFFGEGSRLTVL.

The chain carries TRBV18 and TRBJ2-2; D is unclear. CDR1 KGHSH and CDR2 LQKENI come from the germline V gene. This CDR3 region has 14 residues. V dropped 6 bases and J dropped 6 bases, with 14 bases sitting between them. Here the CDR3 DNA reads TGTGCCAGCTCTATCGCTTCGGTCCCCGGGGAGCTGTTTTTT. Residues: CASSIASVPGELFF.

This chain links TRBV30 with TRBJ1-1, with D unresolved. CDR3 length: 12 residues. From germline, CDR1 is GTSNPN and CDR2 SVGIG (reference sequence). Trimming shortened V by 0 bases and J by 8 bases, and 10 bases separated the two germline ends. CDR3 in amino acids: CAWSVSNVEAFF. Here the CDR3 DNA reads TGTGCCTGGAGTGTTTCCAACGTGGAAGCTTTCTTT.

This rearrangement joins TRBV20-1 to TRBJ1-3; D is unclear. The CDR3 spans 15 residues. V was trimmed by 4 bases and J by 0 bases, leaving 13 bases between them. The V gene's germline CDR1 is DFQATT and CDR2 SNEGSKA (reference sequence). The CDR3 DNA sequence: TGCAGTGCTACTGACCCCGGTGTCTCTGGAAACACCATATATTTT. As protein: CSATDPGVSGNTIYF.

V usage is TRBV4-1 and J usage is TRBJ1-1; TRBD1 matches 7 bases. Germline V CDR1 and CDR2: MGHRA, YSYEKL. The CDR3 has 15 residues. The V segment lost 4 bases and the J segment 2 bases; nucleotides outside the gene matches: 7. CDR3 sequence (DNA): TGCGCCAGCAGCCTCCCAAGGGGGCAAAACACTGAAGCTTTCTTT. This translates into CASSLPRGQNTEAFF.

The sample holds a few counts of this clone. The chain employs TRBV7-2 and TRBJ1-3; TRBD1 matches at 8 bases. The length of the CDR3 is 15 residues. In germline, CDR1 is SGHTA, CDR2 FQGNSA. V was pared by 5 bases and J by 0 bases, with 3 bases of the junction left unmatched. Here the CDR3 reads CASSPGQDSGNTIYF. The CDR3 DNA sequence: TGTGCCAGCAGCCCGGGACAGGACTCTGGAAACACCATATATTTT.

The chain combines TRBV18 with TRBJ2-5; 7 positions match TRBD2. J lost 5 bases, V lost 6 bases, and 6 bases had no gene match. Germline-derived CDR1 and CDR2 are KGHSH and LQKENI. This CDR3 is built from 13 residues. The CDR3 nucleotides read TGTGCCAGCTCCCGCTCGGGGGGTGAGACCCAGTACTTC. Residues: CASSRSGGETQYF.

This clone was counted a few times. The chain is built from TRBV7-9 and TRBJ2-7, with D perhaps TRBD2 (7 bases). The V gene lost 1 base and the J gene lost 2 bases, with 15 bases spanning the gap. The CDR3 sequence is 16 residues long. Germline V lookup: CDR1 SEHNR, CDR2 FQNEAQ (reference sequence). As DNA, the CDR3 is TGTGCCAGCAGCTTAGTTCGGGGGGCGCTGACCTACGAGCAGTACTTC. It specifies CASSLVRGALTYEQYF.

V usage is TRBV9 and J usage is TRBJ2-2; no clear D gene. The germline V and J ends were trimmed by 0 bases and 7 bases, with 7 bases remaining between them. CDR1 is SGDLS, CDR2 YYNGEE, per germline. This CDR3 is 13 amino acids long. DNA for the CDR3: TGTGCCAGCAGCGTAGGTCTGGGCGGGGAGCTGTTTTTT. Translating it yields CASSVGLGGELFF. Together with reference TRBV9 and TRBJ2-2, the CDR3 gives the full variable domain: DSGVTQTPKHLITATGQRVTLRCSPRSGDLSVYWYQQSLDQGLQFLIQYYNGEERAKGNILERFSAQQFPDLHSELNLSSLELGDSALYFCASSVGLGGELFFGEGSRLTVL.

The chain combines TRBV28 with TRBJ2-5; 9 bases align to TRBD2. This CDR3 comprises 15 residues. V was clipped by 9 bases and J by 3 bases; unmatched bases: 11. Germline CDR1 MDHEN, CDR2 SYDVKM. The CDR3 coding sequence is TGTGCCAGTCAAAAACCGGGACTAGCTGAAGAGACCCAGTACTTC. Translating gives CASQKPGLAEETQYF.

The J gene is TRBJ2-1, the V gene TRBV4-1; the D gene is possibly TRBD2 (6 bases). V shed 0 bases and J shed 15 bases, with 15 bases lying between them. The V gene's germline CDR1 is MGHRA and CDR2 YSYEKL. This CDR3 is built from 13 residues. The CDR3 DNA reads as TGCGCCAGCAGCCAAGAGCGGGGACTTTCCCGGTTCTTC. Protein sequence: CASSQERGLSRFF.

J is TRBJ2-7 and V is TRBV27; 7 bases are shared with TRBD1. Germline V gene sequence: CDR1 MNHEY, CDR2 SMNVEV (reference sequence). The CDR3 has 15 residues. The trim removed 2 bases at V and 2 bases at J, leaving 6 bases unmatched. CDR3 nucleotides: TGTGCCAGCAGTTTAAAAGGACAGGCCCCCTACGAGCAGTACTTC. It codes for CASSLKGQAPYEQYF.

This sequence joins TRBV10-3 and TRBJ2-5; 11 bases are shared with TRBD2. The CDR3 spans 16 residues. V was pared by 4 bases and J by 5 bases, with 9 bases of the junction left unmatched. Germline V CDR1 and CDR2: ENHRY, SYGVKD. DNA for the CDR3: TGTGCCATCAGTGGGATTAGCGGGAGGGCGGCGGAGACCCAGTACTTC. Amino acid sequence: CAISGISGRAAETQYF.